The T cell receptor (beta chain) under discussion was sequenced for a study of T cells in Graves' hyperthyroidism and ophthalmopathy. Amplification of TCR beta CDR3 regions used RNA as the template. A first-round RT-PCR of the TCR CDR3 used the HTBI primer set. TCRdb re-called the multiplex PCR reads through MiXCR, storing one row per CDR3 protein. The sample lists approximately 600,000 distinct CDR3 sequences, 14% occurring once. Trimming shortened V by 5 bases and J by 0 bases, and 11 bases separated the two germline ends. CDR3 length equals 15 residues. The germline gives CDR1 DFQATT, CDR2 SNEGSKA (reference sequence). Used for diagnoses were clinical symptoms, serum thyroxine and TRAb, thyroid ultrasound and orbital computed tomography.

Sequencing was done on a sample of blood. J is TRBJ2-6 and V is TRBV20-1, with D possibly matching TRBD2 (6 bases). This clonotype was sampled from a woman in her late teens or twenties with Graves' ophthalmopathy. As DNA, the CDR3 is TGCAGTGCTCCAGCGGGTCACTCTGGGGCCAACGTCCTGACTTTC. Its protein product is CSAPAGHSGANVLTF.